Listed below are T cell receptor beta chains from one sample, sequenced in a study of naive and memory T cell subsets. One entry per CDR3 protein results from TCRdb running MiXCR on the UMI-ligation and nested PCR reads. Of about 18,000 distinct CDR3 sequences in the sample, roughly 9.8% were seen once. Material: skin, obtained from a tuberculin skin test site. These TCRs come from an adult in good health. Each CDR3 is given with its conserved first and last residue. D genes are given only for firm matches. Not every row has a clone size; where given, it reads once, few, many or a size class.

TRBV28	TRBD1	few	15	TRBJ2-5	CASSLRDRDQETQYF	TGTGCCAGCAGCCTCCGGGACAGGGACCAAGAGACCCAGTACTTC
TRBV10-3	.	many	16	TRBJ2-1	CAIREGMAGGVNEQFF	TGTGCCATCAGGGAGGGGATGGCAGGGGGGGTTAATGAGCAGTTCTTC
TRBV29-1	TRBD1	many	12	TRBJ2-7	CSVAGTGEGQYF	TGCAGCGTTGCTGGGACAGGGGAAGGGCAGTACTTC
TRBV7-2	.	few	12	TRBJ1-5	CASSFDRQPQHF	TGTGCCAGCAGCTTTGATCGGCAGCCCCAGCATTTT
TRBV4-1	TRBD2	few	17	TRBJ2-5	CASSQDSLAGGRKTQYF	TGCGCCAGCAGCCAAGATAGCTTGGCGGGAGGTCGGAAGACCCAGTACTTC
TRBV6-1	.	.	14	TRBJ1-1	CASENPGVNTEAFF	TGTGCCAGTGAAAATCCAGGAGTAAACACTGAAGCTTTCTTT
TRBV7-9	TRBD1	many	15	TRBJ2-1	CASSSGQSIRNEQFF	TGTGCCAGCAGCTCGGGACAGAGTATAAGAAATGAGCAGTTCTTC
TRBV13	.	few	15	TRBJ1-2	CASSWRGRRNYGYTF	TGTGCCAGCAGCTGGCGGGGCAGACGTAACTATGGCTACACCTTC
TRBV28	.	many	17	TRBJ1-1	CASSLSLKFRTNTEAFF	TGTGCCAGCAGTTTATCTCTCAAATTTCGGACCAACACTGAAGCTTTCTTT
TRBV30	TRBD2	few	12	TRBJ2-3	CALLAAGGTQYF	TGTGCCTTACTAGCGGCAGGAGGTACGCAGTATTTT
TRBV29-1	TRBD1	few	15	TRBJ1-4	CSVEKNRGRPGGLFF	TGCAGCGTTGAAAAAAACAGGGGCCGCCCAGGGGGACTGTTTTTT
TRBV2	.	many	12	TRBJ2-1	CASLLLSNEQFF	TGTGCCAGCCTCCTACTTAGCAATGAGCAGTTCTTC
TRBV20-1	.	few	13	TRBJ1-1	CSARISAVTEAFF	TGCAGTGCTAGGATTTCAGCGGTCACTGAAGCTTTCTTT
TRBV29-1	TRBD1	.	13	TRBJ1-5	CSVGQGSNQPQHF	TGCAGCGTGGGACAGGGTAGCAATCAGCCCCAGCATTTT
TRBV5-1	.	.	19	TRBJ2-3	CASSLDLFGGLRSTDTQYF	TGCGCCAGCAGCTTGGATTTATTCGGGGGCCTTCGGAGCACAGATACGCAGTATTTT
TRBV6-7	.	.	13	TRBJ1-2	CASSYRADYGYTF	TGTGCCAGCAGTTACAGGGCTGACTATGGCTACACCTTC
TRBV29-1	.	many	12	TRBJ1-1	CSVDPGNTEAFF	TGCAGCGTTGACCCGGGGAACACTGAAGCTTTCTTT
TRBV2	TRBD1	.	15	TRBJ1-2	CASSEKRQGASGYTF	TGTGCCAGCAGTGAAAAGCGGCAGGGGGCGAGTGGCTACACCTTC
TRBV27	TRBD2	.	15	TRBJ2-3	CASSLSLAGADTQYF	TGTGCCAGCAGTTTATCACTAGCGGGAGCAGATACGCAGTATTTT
TRBV28	.	few	12	TRBJ1-2	CASLIWGDGYTF	TGTGCCAGCCTAATATGGGGTGATGGCTACACCTTC